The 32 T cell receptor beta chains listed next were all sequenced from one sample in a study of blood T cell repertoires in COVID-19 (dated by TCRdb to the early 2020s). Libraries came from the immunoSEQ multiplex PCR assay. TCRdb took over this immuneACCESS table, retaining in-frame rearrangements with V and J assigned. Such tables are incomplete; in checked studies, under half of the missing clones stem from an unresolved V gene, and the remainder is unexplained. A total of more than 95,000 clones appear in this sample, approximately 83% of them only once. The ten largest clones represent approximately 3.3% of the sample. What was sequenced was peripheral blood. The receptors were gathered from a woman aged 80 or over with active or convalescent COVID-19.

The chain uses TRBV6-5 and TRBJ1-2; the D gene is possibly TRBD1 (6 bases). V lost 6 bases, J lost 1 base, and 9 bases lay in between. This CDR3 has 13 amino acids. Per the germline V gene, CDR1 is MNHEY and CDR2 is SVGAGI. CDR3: CASRRTDNYGYTF. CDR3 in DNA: TGTGCCAGCAGAAGGACAGATAACTATGGCTACACCTTC.

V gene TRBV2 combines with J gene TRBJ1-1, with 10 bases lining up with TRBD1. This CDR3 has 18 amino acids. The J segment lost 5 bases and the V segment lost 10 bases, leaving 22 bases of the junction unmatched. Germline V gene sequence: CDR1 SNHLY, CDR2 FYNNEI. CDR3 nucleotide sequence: TGTGCCATCCAACTACTGGCCGGGACAGGGGTGGCAAAGACTGAAGCTTTCTTT. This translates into CAIQLLAGTGVAKTEAFF.

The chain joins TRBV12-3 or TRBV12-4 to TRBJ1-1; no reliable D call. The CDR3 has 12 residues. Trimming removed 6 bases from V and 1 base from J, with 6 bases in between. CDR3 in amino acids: CASRRENTEAFF. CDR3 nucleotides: TGTGCCAGCAGGAGAGAGAACACTGAAGCTTTCTTT.

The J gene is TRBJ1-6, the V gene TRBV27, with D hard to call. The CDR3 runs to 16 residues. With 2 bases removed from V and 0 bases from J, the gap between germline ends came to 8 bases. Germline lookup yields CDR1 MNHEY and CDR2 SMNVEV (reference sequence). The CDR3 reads CASSLASHSYNSPLHF. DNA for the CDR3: TGTGCCAGCAGTTTAGCATCACACTCCTATAATTCACCCCTCCACTTT.

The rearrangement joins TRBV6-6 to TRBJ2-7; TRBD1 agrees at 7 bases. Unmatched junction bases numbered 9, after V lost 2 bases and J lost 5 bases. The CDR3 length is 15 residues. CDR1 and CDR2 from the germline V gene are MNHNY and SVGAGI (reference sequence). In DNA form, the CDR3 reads TGTGCCAGCAGTTACGCGGCCCGGACAGGCGACGAGCAGTACTTC. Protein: CASSYAARTGDEQYF.

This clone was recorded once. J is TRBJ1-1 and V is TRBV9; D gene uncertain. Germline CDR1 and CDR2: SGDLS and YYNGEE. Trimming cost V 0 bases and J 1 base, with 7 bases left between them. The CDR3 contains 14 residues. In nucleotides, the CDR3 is TGTGCCAGCAGCGTAGAAGCAGGGAACACTGAAGCTTTCTTT. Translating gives CASSVEAGNTEAFF.

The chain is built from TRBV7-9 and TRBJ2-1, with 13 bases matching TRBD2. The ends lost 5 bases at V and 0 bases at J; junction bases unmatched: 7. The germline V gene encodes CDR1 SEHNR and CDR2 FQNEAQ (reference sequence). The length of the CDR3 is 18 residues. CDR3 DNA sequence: TGTGCCAGCAGCACTAGCGGGAGGGCCTCGAGCTCCTACAATGAGCAGTTCTTC. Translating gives CASSTSGRASSSYNEQFF.

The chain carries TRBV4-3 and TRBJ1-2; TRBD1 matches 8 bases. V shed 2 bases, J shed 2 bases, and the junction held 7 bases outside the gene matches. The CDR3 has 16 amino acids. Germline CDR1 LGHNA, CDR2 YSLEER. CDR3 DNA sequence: TGCGCCAGCAGCCAACAACAACAGGGGGTGAACTATGGCTACACCTTC. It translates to CASSQQQQGVNYGYTF.

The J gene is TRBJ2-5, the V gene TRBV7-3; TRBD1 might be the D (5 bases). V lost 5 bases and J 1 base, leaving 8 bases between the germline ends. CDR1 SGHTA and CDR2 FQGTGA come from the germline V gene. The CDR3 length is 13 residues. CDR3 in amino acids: CASSKGAQETQYF. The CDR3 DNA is TGTGCCAGCAGCAAAGGGGCCCAAGAGACCCAGTACTTC.

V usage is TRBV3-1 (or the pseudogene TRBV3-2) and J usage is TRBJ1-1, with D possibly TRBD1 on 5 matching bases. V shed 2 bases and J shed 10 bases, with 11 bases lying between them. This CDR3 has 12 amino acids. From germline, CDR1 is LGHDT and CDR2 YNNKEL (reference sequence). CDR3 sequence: CASSQRGFGAFF. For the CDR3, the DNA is TGTGCCAGCAGCCAAAGGGGATTCGGAGCTTTCTTT.

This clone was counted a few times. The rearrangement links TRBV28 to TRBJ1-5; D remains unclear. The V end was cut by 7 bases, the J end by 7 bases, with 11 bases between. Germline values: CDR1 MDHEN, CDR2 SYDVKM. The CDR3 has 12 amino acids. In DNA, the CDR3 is TGTGCCAGCACTACGGGAGGACAGCCCCAGCATTTT. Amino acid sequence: CASTTGGQPQHF.

In DNA form, the CDR3 reads TGCGCCAGCAGCCAAGTGGACAGGGGGATAAACTATGGCTACACCTTC. Its protein product is CASSQVDRGINYGYTF. The gene calls are TRBV4-3 and TRBJ1-2; TRBD1 matches at 10 bases. After removal of 1 base from V and 2 bases from J, the junction contained 4 bases not matched to a gene. Germline CDR1 is LGHNA and CDR2 is YSLEER. The CDR3 length is 16 residues.

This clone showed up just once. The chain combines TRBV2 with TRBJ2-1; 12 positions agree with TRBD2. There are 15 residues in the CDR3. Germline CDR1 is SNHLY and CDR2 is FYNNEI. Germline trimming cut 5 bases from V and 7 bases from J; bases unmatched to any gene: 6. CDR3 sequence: CASSKTSGGLNEQFF. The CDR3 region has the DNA TGTGCCAGCAGTAAAACTAGCGGGGGGTTGAATGAGCAGTTCTTC.

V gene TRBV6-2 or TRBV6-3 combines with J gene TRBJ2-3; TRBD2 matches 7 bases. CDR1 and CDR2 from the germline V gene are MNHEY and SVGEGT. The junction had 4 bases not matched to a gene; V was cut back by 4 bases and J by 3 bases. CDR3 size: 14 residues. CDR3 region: CASSSGGLTDTQYF. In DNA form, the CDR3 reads TGTGCCAGCAGTTCGGGAGGACTAACAGATACGCAGTATTTT.

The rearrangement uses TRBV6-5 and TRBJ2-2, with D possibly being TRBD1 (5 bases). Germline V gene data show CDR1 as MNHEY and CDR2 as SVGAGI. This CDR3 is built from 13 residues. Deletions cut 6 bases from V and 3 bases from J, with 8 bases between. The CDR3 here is CASRGHDTGELFF. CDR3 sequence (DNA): TGTGCCAGCAGAGGACATGACACCGGGGAGCTGTTTTTT.

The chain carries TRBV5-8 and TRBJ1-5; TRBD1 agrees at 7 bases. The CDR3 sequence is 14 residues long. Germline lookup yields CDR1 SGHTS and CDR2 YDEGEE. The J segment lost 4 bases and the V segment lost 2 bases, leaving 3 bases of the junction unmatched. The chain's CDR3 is CASSLIQGNQPQHF. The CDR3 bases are TGTGCCAGCAGCTTAATACAGGGGAATCAGCCCCAGCATTTT.

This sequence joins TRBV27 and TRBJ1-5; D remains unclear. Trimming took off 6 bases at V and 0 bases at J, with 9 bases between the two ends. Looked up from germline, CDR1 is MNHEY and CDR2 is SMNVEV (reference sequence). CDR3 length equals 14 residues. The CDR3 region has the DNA TGTGCCAGCAGCCCGGGGAATAGCAATCAGCCCCAGCATTTT. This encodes CASSPGNSNQPQHF.

In nucleotides, the CDR3 is TGTGCCAGCAGTGAAGGACAGAGGGTGAACACTGAAGCTTTCTTT. Translating it yields CASSEGQRVNTEAFF. This chain connects TRBV28 to TRBJ1-1; D is possibly TRBD1 (6 bases). The CDR3 sequence is 15 residues long. Trimming left V 5 bases short and J 0 bases short, with 13 bases between. The germline V gene has CDR1 MDHEN and CDR2 SYDVKM.

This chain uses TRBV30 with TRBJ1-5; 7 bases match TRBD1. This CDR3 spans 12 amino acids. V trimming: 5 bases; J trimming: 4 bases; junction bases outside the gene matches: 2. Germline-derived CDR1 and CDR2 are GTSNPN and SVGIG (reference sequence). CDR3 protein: CAWGQDNQPQHF. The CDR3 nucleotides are TGTGCCTGGGGACAGGATAATCAGCCCCAGCATTTT. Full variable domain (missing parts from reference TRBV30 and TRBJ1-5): SQTIHQWPATLVQPVGSPLSLECTVEGTSNPNLYWYRQAAGRGLQLLFYSVGIGQISSEVPQNLSASRPQDRQFILSSKKLLLSDSGFYLCAWGQDNQPQHFGDGTRLSIL.

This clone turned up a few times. This CDR3 reads CASSLYGTRGTDTQYF. The CDR3 DNA sequence: TGTGCCAGCAGTTTGTACGGGACTAGGGGCACAGATACGCAGTATTTT. This chain connects TRBV28 to TRBJ2-3; 8 bases fit TRBD2. The ends lost 3 bases at V and 1 base at J; junction bases unmatched: 6. The CDR3 has 16 residues. The germline gives CDR1 MDHEN, CDR2 SYDVKM.

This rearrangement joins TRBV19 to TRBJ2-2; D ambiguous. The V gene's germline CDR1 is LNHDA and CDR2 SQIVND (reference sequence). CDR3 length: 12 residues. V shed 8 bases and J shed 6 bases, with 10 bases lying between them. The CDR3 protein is CASRQAAGELFF. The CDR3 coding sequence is TGTGCCAGTCGCCAGGCAGCCGGGGAGCTGTTTTTT.

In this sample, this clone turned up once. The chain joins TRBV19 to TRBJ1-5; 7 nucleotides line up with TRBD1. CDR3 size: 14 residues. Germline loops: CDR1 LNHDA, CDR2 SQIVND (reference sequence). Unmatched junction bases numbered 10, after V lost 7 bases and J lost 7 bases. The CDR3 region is CASTTRQGRQPQHF. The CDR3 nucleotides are TGTGCCAGTACTACCAGACAGGGCCGACAGCCCCAGCATTTT.

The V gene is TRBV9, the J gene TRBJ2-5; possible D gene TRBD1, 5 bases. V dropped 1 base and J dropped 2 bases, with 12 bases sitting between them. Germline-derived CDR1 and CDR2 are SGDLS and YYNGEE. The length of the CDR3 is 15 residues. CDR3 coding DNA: TGTGCCAGCAGCGTATCCCCACAGGAACAAGAGACCCAGTACTTC. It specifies CASSVSPQEQETQYF.

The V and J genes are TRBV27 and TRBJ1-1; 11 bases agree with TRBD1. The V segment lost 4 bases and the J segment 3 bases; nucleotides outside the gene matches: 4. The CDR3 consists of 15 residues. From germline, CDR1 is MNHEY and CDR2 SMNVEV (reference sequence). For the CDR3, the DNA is TGTGCCAGCAGTTCCCGGGACAGGGGGTACACTGAAGCTTTCTTT. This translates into CASSSRDRGYTEAFF.

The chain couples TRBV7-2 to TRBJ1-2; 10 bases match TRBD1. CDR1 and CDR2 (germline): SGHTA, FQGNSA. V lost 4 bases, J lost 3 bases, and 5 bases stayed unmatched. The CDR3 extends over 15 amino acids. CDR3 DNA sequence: TGTGCCAGCAGCTATGGACAGGGGGATTACTATGGCTACACCTTC. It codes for CASSYGQGDYYGYTF.

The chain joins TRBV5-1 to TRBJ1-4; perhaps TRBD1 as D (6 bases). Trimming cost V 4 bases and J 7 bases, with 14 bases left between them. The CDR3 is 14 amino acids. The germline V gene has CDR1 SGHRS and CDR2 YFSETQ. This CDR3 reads CASSVTGDREKLFF. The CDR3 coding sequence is TGCGCCAGCAGCGTGACAGGTGACCGTGAAAAACTGTTTTTT.

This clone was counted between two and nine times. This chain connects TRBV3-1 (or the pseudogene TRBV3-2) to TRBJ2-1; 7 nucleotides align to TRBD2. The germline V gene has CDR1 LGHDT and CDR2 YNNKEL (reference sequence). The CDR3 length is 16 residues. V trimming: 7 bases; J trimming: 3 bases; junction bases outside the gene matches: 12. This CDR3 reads CASTLSPSGNYNEQFF. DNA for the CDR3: TGTGCCAGCACCCTCTCCCCTAGCGGCAACTACAATGAGCAGTTCTTC.

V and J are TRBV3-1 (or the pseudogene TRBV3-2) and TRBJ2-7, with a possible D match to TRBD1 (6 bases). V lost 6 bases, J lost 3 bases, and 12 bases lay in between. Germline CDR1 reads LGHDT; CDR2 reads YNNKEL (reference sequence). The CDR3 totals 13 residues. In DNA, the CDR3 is TGTGCCAGCAGTTTCGGACAGAACTACGAGCAGTACTTC. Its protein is CASSFGQNYEQYF.

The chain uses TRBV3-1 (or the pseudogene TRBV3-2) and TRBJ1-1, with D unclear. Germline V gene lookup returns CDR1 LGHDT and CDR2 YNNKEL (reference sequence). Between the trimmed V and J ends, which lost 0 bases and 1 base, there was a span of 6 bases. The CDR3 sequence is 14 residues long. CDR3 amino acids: CASSQDLRNTEAFF. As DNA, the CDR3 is TGTGCCAGCAGCCAAGATCTAAGGAACACTGAAGCTTTCTTT.

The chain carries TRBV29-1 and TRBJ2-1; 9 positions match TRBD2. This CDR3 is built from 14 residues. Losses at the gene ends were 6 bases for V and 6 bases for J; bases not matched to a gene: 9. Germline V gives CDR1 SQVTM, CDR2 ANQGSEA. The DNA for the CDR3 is TGCAGCGTCGGACTAGCGAGTACTATCAATGAGCAGTTCTTC. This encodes CSVGLASTINEQFF.

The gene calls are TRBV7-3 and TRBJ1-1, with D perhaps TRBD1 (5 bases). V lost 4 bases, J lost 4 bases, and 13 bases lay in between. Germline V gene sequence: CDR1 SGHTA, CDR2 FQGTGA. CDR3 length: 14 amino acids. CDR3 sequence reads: CASSYGRGGTEAFF. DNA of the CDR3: TGTGCCAGCAGCTATGGGCGGGGGGGCACTGAAGCTTTCTTT.

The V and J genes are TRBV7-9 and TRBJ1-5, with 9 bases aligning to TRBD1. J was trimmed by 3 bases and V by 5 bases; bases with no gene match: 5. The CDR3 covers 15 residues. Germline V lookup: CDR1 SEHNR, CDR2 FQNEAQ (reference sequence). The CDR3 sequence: CASSHGQGINQPQHF. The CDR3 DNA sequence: TGTGCCAGCAGCCATGGACAGGGGATCAATCAGCCCCAGCATTTT.